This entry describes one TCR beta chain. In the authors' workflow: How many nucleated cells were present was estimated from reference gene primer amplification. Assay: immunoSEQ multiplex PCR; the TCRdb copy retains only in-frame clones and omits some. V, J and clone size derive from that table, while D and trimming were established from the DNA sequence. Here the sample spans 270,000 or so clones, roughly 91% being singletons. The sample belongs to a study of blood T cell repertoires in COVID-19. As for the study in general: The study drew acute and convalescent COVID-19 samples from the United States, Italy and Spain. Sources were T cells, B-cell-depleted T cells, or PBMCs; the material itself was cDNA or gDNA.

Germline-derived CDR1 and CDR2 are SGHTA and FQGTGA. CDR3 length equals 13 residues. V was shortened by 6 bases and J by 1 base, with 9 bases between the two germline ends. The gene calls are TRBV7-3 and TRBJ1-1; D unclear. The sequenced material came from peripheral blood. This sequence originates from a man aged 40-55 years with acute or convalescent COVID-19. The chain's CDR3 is CASSYGANTEAFF. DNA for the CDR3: TGTGCCAGCAGTTACGGAGCGAACACTGAAGCTTTCTTT. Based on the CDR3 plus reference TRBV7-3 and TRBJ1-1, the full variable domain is GAGVSQTPSNKVTEKGKYVELRCDPISGHTALYWYRQSLGQGPEFLIYFQGTGAADDSGLPNDRFFAVRPEGSVSTLKIQRTERGDSAVYLCASSYGANTEAFFGQGTRLTVV.